This is a list of T cell receptor beta chains from one sample in a study of cytomegalovirus exposure and HLA in healthy donors. This table comes from immunoSEQ multiplex PCR, and its TCRdb copy is limited to in-frame clones, with some not included. The sample yields over 100,000 clones, 89% seen once. Input material: PBMCs. These receptors came from a woman aged 18 to 35 in good health and CMV-seronegative. Both conserved end residues are part of each CDR3. Each record gives: CDR3 length, J gene, V gene, D gene, clone size, CDR3 protein. The D gene is left open where the match is weak. A clone size is listed for some rows: how often the clone was seen (once, few, many), or a class if it is expanded.

CDR3 length: 14
J gene: TRBJ2-7
V gene: TRBV5-5
D gene: TRBD1
clone size: .
CDR3 protein: CASSPRDRRPEQYF

CDR3 length: 15
J gene: TRBJ1-1
V gene: TRBV5-4
D gene: TRBD1
clone size: once
CDR3 protein: CASSLGQGGYTEAFF

CDR3 length: 13
J gene: TRBJ1-2
V gene: TRBV5-1
D gene: TRBD1
clone size: few
CDR3 protein: CASSDRALYGYTF

CDR3 length: 11
J gene: TRBJ1-1
V gene: TRBV4-1
D gene: .
clone size: .
CDR3 protein: CASSQSVEAFF

CDR3 length: 16
J gene: TRBJ1-3
V gene: TRBV4-1
D gene: .
clone size: .
CDR3 protein: CASSQPGAQVGNTIYF

CDR3 length: 11
J gene: TRBJ2-1
V gene: TRBV11-3
D gene: .
clone size: .
CDR3 protein: CASSFGGEQFF

CDR3 length: 15
J gene: TRBJ2-7
V gene: TRBV5-4
D gene: TRBD1
clone size: .
CDR3 protein: CASSSRDRGSYEQYF

CDR3 length: 13
J gene: TRBJ1-2
V gene: TRBV5-1
D gene: .
clone size: .
CDR3 protein: CASSFSPEDGYTF

CDR3 length: 12
J gene: TRBJ2-5
V gene: TRBV7-9
D gene: .
clone size: .
CDR3 protein: CASSLVRETQYF

CDR3 length: 13
J gene: TRBJ2-6
V gene: TRBV7-8
D gene: .
clone size: .
CDR3 protein: CASRSSGANVLTF

CDR3 length: 13
J gene: TRBJ2-7
V gene: TRBV10-1
D gene: .
clone size: .
CDR3 protein: CASSEGTGYEQYF

CDR3 length: 15
J gene: TRBJ1-6
V gene: TRBV18
D gene: TRBD1
clone size: .
CDR3 protein: CASSLGTDYNSPLHF

CDR3 length: 17
J gene: TRBJ1-6
V gene: TRBV5-8
D gene: TRBD1
clone size: many
CDR3 protein: CASSRSGTGFYNSPLHF

CDR3 length: 15
J gene: TRBJ1-6
V gene: TRBV6-4
D gene: TRBD1
clone size: many
CDR3 protein: CASSEGQGDNSPLHF

CDR3 length: 14
J gene: TRBJ2-7
V gene: TRBV7-3
D gene: .
clone size: .
CDR3 protein: CASSLTGGMYEQYF

CDR3 length: 17
J gene: TRBJ2-3
V gene: TRBV5-6
D gene: .
clone size: .
CDR3 protein: CASSVAPWRGHTDTQYF

CDR3 length: 14
J gene: TRBJ2-3
V gene: TRBV2
D gene: .
clone size: .
CDR3 protein: CATQTRGLRDTQYF

CDR3 length: 16
J gene: TRBJ2-1
V gene: TRBV7-6
D gene: .
clone size: .
CDR3 protein: CASSAYAGSLYNEQFF

CDR3 length: 10
J gene: TRBJ1-3
V gene: TRBV20-1
D gene: .
clone size: once
CDR3 protein: CRRVGNTIYF

CDR3 length: 12
J gene: TRBJ1-4
V gene: TRBV29-1
D gene: TRBD1
clone size: .
CDR3 protein: CSVSTGRKKLFF

CDR3 length: 14
J gene: TRBJ1-2
V gene: TRBV7-2
D gene: .
clone size: .
CDR3 protein: CASSFAVQGGGYTF

CDR3 length: 14
J gene: TRBJ1-6
V gene: TRBV6-1
D gene: .
clone size: .
CDR3 protein: CASSESWGDVFLHF

CDR3 length: 13
J gene: TRBJ2-3
V gene: TRBV7-6
D gene: .
clone size: once
CDR3 protein: CASSLELTDTQYF

CDR3 length: 15
J gene: TRBJ2-2
V gene: TRBV7-8
D gene: .
clone size: .
CDR3 protein: CASTQTGILTGELFF

CDR3 length: 13
J gene: TRBJ2-7
V gene: TRBV15
D gene: TRBD1
clone size: once
CDR3 protein: CATGRQGSYEQYF

CDR3 length: 15
J gene: TRBJ2-2
V gene: TRBV7-2
D gene: .
clone size: .
CDR3 protein: CASSGWGQYTGELFF

CDR3 length: 14
J gene: TRBJ1-2
V gene: TRBV7-2
D gene: .
clone size: .
CDR3 protein: CASSLGGPVYGYTF

CDR3 length: 13
J gene: TRBJ1-1
V gene: TRBV9
D gene: .
clone size: .
CDR3 protein: CASSAIQSNEAFF

CDR3 length: 13
J gene: TRBJ1-2
V gene: TRBV7-3
D gene: TRBD1
clone size: few
CDR3 protein: CASSLDRGDGYTF

CDR3 length: 14
J gene: TRBJ2-7
V gene: TRBV6-1
D gene: .
clone size: .
CDR3 protein: CASRGLRSSYEQYF

CDR3 length: 13
J gene: TRBJ2-3
V gene: TRBV9
D gene: .
clone size: .
CDR3 protein: CASSVTSSDTQYF

CDR3 length: 14
J gene: TRBJ2-7
V gene: TRBV10-2
D gene: .
clone size: .
CDR3 protein: CASSVGGFHYEQYF

CDR3 length: 14
J gene: TRBJ1-2
V gene: TRBV6-5
D gene: .
clone size: .
CDR3 protein: CASSPDFLNYGYTF

CDR3 length: 14
J gene: TRBJ2-7
V gene: TRBV9
D gene: TRBD1
clone size: .
CDR3 protein: CASSVLGTGYEQYF

CDR3 length: 15
J gene: TRBJ2-7
V gene: TRBV27
D gene: TRBD2
clone size: .
CDR3 protein: CASGRLAGGTYEQYF

CDR3 length: 15
J gene: TRBJ2-1
V gene: TRBV5-1
D gene: .
clone size: once
CDR3 protein: CASSFIRGSYNEQFF

CDR3 length: 14
J gene: TRBJ1-2
V gene: TRBV9
D gene: .
clone size: .
CDR3 protein: CASSVDRKGPGYTF

CDR3 length: 18
J gene: TRBJ1-5
V gene: TRBV4-1
D gene: TRBD1
clone size: .
CDR3 protein: CASSQDSMGQGWYQPQHF

CDR3 length: 13
J gene: TRBJ2-3
V gene: TRBV19
D gene: .
clone size: .
CDR3 protein: CASKFGGTDTQYF

CDR3 length: 15
J gene: TRBJ1-1
V gene: TRBV6-5
D gene: .
clone size: .
CDR3 protein: CASSWGGRRAFEAFF

CDR3 length: 13
J gene: TRBJ2-5
V gene: TRBV5-1
D gene: .
clone size: .
CDR3 protein: CASSLVPGETQYF

CDR3 length: 14
J gene: TRBJ2-1
V gene: TRBV4-1
D gene: TRBD1
clone size: .
CDR3 protein: CASSRGQGFDEQFF

CDR3 length: 16
J gene: TRBJ1-1
V gene: TRBV5-6
D gene: TRBD1
clone size: .
CDR3 protein: CASSRQGLGMNTEAFF

CDR3 length: 14
J gene: TRBJ1-4
V gene: TRBV15
D gene: .
clone size: .
CDR3 protein: CATSRNRVEEKLFF

CDR3 length: 19
J gene: TRBJ1-3
V gene: TRBV28
D gene: TRBD1
clone size: .
CDR3 protein: CASSSLLGLGQGSGNTIYF

CDR3 length: 14
J gene: TRBJ1-6
V gene: TRBV9
D gene: .
clone size: .
CDR3 protein: CASSVDFRGIPLHF

CDR3 length: 18
J gene: TRBJ2-6
V gene: TRBV25-1
D gene: TRBD1
clone size: .
CDR3 protein: CASSESLTGPHGANVLTF

CDR3 length: 12
J gene: TRBJ2-7
V gene: TRBV5-1
D gene: TRBD2
clone size: .
CDR3 protein: CASSHGGDEQYF

CDR3 length: 14
J gene: TRBJ2-2
V gene: TRBV5-1
D gene: .
clone size: .
CDR3 protein: CASSDGTLTGELFF

CDR3 length: 15
J gene: TRBJ2-7
V gene: TRBV25-1
D gene: .
clone size: .
CDR3 protein: CASSGGPGTSYEQYF

CDR3 length: 14
J gene: TRBJ2-6
V gene: TRBV9
D gene: .
clone size: .
CDR3 protein: CASSQRGGANVLTF